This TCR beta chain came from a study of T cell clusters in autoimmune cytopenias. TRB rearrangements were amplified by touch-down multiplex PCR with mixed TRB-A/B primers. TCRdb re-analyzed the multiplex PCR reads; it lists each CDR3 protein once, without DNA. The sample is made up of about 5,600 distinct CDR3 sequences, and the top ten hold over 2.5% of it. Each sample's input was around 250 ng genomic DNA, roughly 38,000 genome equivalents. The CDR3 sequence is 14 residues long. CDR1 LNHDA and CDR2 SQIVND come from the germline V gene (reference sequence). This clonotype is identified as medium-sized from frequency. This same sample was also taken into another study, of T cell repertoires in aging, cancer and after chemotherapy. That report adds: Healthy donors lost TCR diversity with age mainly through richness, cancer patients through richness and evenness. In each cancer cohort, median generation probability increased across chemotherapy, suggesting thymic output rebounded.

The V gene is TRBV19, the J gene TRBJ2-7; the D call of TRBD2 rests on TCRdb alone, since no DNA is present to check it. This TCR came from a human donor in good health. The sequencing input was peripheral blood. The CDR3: CASSGGLGVYEQYF. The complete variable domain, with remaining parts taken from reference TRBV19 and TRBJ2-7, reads DGGITQSPKYLFRKEGQNVTLSCEQNLNHDAMYWYRQDPGQGLRLIYYSQIVNDFQKGDIAEGYSVSREKKESFPLTVTSAQKNPTAFYLCASSGGLGVYEQYFGPGTRLTVT.